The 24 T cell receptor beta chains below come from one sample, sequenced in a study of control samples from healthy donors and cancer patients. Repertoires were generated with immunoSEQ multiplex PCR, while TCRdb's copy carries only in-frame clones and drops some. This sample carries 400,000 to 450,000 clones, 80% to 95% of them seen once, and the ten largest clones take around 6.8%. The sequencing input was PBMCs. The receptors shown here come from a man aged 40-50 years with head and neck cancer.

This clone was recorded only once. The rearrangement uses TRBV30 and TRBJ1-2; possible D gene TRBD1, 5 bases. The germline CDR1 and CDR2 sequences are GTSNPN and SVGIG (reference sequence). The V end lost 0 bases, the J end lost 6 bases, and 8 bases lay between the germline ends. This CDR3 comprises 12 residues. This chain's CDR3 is CAWSVRGNGYTF. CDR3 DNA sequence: TGTGCCTGGAGTGTACGGGGGAATGGCTACACCTTC.

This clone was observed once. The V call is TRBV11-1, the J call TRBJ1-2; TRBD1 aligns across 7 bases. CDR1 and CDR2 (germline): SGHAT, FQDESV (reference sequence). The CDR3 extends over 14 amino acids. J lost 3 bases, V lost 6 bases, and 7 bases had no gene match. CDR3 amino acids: CASSQGGSDYGYTF. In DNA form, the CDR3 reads TGTGCCAGCAGTCAGGGGGGCAGCGACTATGGCTACACCTTC.

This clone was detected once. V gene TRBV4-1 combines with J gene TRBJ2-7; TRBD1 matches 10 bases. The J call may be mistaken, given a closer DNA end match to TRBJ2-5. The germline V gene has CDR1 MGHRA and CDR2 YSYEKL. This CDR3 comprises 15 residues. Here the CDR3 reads CASSHAGTGEETQYF. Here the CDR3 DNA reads TGCGCCAGCAGCCATGCCGGGACAGGGGAAGAGACCCAGTACTTC.

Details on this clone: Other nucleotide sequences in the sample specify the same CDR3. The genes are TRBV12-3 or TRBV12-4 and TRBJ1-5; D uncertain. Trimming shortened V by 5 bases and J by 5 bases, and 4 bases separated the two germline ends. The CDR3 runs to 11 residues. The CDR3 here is CASSLDQPQHF. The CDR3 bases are TGTGCCAGCAGTCTTGATCAGCCCCAGCATTTT.

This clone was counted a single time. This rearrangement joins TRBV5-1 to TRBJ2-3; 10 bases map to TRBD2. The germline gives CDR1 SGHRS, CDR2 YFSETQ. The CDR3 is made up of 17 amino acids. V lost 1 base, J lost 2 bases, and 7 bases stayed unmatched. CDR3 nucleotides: TGCGCCAGCAGCTTGACCCAACTAGCGGGACTCACAGATACGCAGTATTTT. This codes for CASSLTQLAGLTDTQYF.

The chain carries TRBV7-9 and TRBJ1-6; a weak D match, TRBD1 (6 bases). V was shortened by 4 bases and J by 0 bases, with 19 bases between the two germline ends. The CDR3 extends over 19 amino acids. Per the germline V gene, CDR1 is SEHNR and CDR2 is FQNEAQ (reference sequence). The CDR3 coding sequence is TGTGCCAGCAGCTCCTACATCAGGGACATGAGCTCCTATAATTCACCCCTCCACTTT. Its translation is CASSSYIRDMSSYNSPLHF.

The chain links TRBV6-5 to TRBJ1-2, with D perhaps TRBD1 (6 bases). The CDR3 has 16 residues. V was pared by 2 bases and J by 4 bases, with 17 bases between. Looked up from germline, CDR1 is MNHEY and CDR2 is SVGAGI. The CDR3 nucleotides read TGTGCCAGCAGTTACCGAGGGGGGGGGTCAGGCTATGGCTACACCTTC. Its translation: CASSYRGGGSGYGYTF.

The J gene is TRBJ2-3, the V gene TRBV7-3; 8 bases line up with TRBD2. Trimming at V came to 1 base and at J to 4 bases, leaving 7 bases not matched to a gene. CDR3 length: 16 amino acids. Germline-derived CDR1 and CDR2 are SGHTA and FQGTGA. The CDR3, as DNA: TGTGCCAGCAGCTTAATTGGGTCGCGGGAGGCAGATACGCAGTATTTT. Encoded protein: CASSLIGSREADTQYF. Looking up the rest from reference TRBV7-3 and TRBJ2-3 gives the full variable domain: GAGVSQTPSNKVTEKGKYVELRCDPISGHTALYWYRQSLGQGPEFLIYFQGTGAADDSGLPNDRFFAVRPEGSVSTLKIQRTERGDSAVYLCASSLIGSREADTQYFGPGTRLTVL.

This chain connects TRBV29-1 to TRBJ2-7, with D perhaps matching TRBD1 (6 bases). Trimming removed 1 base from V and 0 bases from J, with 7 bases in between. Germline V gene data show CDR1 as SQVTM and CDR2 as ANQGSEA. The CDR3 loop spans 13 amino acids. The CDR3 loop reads CSVEGGHSYEQYF. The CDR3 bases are TGCAGCGTTGAAGGGGGACACTCCTACGAGCAGTACTTC.

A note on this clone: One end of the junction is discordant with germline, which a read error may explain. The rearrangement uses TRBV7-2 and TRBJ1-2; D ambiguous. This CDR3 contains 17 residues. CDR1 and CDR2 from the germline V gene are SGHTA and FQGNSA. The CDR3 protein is CASSLLPGFGLDYGYTF. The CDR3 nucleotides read TGTGCCAGCAGCTTACTTCCAGGCTTCGGATTGGACTACGGCTACACCTTC. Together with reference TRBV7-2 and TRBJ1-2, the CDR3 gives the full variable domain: GAGVSQSPSNKVTEKGKDVELRCDPISGHTALYWYRQSLGQGLEFLIYFQGNSAPDKSGLPSDRFSAERTGGSVSTLTIQRTQQEDSAVYLCASSLLPGFGLDYGYTFGSGTRLTVV.

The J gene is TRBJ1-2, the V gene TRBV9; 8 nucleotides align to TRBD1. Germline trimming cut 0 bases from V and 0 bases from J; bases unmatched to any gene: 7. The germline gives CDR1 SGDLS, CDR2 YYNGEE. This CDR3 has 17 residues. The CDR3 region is CASSVALETGANYGYTF. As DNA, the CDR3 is TGTGCCAGCAGCGTAGCCCTAGAGACAGGGGCTAACTATGGCTACACCTTC.

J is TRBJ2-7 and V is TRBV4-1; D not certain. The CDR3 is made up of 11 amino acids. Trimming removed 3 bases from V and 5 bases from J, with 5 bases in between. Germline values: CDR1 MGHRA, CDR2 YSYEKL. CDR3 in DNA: TGCGCCAGCAGCCAGGGGAACGAGCAGTACTTC. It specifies CASSQGNEQYF.

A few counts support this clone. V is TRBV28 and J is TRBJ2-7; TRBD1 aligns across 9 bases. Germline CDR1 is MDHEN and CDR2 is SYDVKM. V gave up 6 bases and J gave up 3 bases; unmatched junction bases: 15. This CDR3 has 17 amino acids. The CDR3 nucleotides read TGTGCCAGCAGCTCCCGGGACAGGGTCCTCACCTACTACGAGCAGTACTTC. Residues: CASSSRDRVLTYYEQYF.

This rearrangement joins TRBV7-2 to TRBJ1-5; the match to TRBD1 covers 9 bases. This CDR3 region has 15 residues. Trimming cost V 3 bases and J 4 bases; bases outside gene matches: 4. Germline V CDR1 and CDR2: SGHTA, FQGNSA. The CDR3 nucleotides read TGTGCCAGCAGCTTCGGGACAGGGTATAATCAGCCCCAGCATTTT. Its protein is CASSFGTGYNQPQHF.

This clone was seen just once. In DNA form, the CDR3 reads TGCGCCAGCAGCCAAGCTAGCGGGGGCCTTTACAATGAGCAGTTCTTC. Protein sequence: CASSQASGGLYNEQFF. The gene calls are TRBV4-3 and TRBJ2-1, with 10 bases aligning to TRBD2. From germline, CDR1 is LGHNA and CDR2 YSLEER. The CDR3 runs 16 residues. V trimming: 1 base; J trimming: 4 bases; junction bases outside the gene matches: 4.

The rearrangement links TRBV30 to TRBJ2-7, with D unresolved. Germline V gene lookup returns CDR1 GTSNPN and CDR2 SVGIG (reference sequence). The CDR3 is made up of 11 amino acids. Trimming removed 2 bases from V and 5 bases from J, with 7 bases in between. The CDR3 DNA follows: TGTGCCTGGAGTCTATTCGACGAGCAGTACTTC. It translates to CAWSLFDEQYF.

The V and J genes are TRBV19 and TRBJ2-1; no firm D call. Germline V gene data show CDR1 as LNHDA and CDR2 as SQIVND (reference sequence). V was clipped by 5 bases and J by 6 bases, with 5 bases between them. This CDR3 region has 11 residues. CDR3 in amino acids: CASSSTNEQFF. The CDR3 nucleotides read TGTGCCAGTAGTTCAACCAATGAGCAGTTCTTC.

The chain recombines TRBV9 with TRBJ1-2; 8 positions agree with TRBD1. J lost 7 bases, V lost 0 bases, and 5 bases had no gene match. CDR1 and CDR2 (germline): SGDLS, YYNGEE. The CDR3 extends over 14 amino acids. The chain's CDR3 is CASSVADRVGGYTF. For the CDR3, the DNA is TGTGCCAGCAGCGTAGCGGACAGGGTAGGTGGCTACACCTTC.

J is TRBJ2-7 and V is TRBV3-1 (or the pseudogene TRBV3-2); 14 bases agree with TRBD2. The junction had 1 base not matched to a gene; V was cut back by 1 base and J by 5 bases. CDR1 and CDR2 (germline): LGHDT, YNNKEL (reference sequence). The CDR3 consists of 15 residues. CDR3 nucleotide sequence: TGTGCCAGCAGCCAAGGGACTAGCGGGAGGAACGAGCAGTACTTC. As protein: CASSQGTSGRNEQYF.

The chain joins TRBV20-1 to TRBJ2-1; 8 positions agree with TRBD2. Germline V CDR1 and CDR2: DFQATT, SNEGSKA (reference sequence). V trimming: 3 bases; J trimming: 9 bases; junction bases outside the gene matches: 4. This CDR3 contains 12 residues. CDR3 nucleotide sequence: TGCAGTGCTAGTAGCGGGGTTGGTGAGCAGTTCTTC. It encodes CSASSGVGEQFF.

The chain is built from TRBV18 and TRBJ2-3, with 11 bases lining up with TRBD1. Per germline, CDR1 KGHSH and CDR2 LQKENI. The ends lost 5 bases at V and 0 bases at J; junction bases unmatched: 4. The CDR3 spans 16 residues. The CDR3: CASSGQGARSTDTQYF. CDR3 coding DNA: TGTGCCAGCTCAGGACAGGGGGCTAGAAGCACAGATACGCAGTATTTT. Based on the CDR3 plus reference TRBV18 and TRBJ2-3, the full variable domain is NAGVMQNPRHLVRRRGQEARLRCSPMKGHSHVYWYRQLPEEGLKFMVYLQKENIIDESGMPKERFSAEFPKEGPSILRIQQVVRGDSAAYFCASSGQGARSTDTQYFGPGTRLTVL.

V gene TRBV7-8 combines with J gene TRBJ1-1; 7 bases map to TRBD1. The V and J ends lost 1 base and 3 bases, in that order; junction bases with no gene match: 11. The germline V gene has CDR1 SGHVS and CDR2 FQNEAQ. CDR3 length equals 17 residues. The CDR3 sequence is CASSLGGRGVEYTEAFF. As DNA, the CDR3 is TGTGCCAGCAGCTTAGGCGGCAGGGGGGTTGAGTACACTGAAGCTTTCTTT.

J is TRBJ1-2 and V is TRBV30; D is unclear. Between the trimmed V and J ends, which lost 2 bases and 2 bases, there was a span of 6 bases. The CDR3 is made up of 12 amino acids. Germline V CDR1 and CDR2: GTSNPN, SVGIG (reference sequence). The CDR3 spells CAWSIENYGYTF. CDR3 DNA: TGTGCCTGGAGTATAGAGAACTATGGCTACACCTTC.

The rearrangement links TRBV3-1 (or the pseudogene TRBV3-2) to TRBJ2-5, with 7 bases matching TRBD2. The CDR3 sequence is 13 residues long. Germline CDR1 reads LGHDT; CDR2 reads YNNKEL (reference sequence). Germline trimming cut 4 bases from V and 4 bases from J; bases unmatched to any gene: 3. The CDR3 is CASSLAGSETQYF. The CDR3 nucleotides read TGTGCCAGCAGCCTAGCGGGCTCAGAGACCCAGTACTTC.